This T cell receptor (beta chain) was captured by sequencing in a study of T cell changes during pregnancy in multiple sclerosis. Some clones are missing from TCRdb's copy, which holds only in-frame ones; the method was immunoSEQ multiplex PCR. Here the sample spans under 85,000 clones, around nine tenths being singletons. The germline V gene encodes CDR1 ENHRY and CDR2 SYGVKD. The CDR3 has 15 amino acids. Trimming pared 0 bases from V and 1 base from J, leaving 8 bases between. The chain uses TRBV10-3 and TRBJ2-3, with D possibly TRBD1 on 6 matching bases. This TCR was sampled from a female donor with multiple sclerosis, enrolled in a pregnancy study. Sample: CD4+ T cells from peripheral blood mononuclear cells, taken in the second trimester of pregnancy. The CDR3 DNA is TGTGCCATCAGTGAGTCTCACAGGGGCACAGATACGCAGTATTTT. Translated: CAISESHRGTDTQYF.